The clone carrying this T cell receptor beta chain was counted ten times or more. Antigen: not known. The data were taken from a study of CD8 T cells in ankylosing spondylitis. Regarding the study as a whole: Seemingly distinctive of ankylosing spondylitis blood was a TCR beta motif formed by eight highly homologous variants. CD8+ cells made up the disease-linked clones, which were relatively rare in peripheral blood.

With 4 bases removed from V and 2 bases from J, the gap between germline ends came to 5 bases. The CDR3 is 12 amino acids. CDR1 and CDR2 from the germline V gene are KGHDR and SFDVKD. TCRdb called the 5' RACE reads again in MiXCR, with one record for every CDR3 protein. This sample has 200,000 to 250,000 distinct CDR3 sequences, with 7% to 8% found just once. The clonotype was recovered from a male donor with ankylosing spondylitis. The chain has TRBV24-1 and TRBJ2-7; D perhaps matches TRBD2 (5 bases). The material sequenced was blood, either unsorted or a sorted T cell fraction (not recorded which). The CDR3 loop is CATSDGAYEQYF. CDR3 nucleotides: TGTGCCACCAGTGACGGGGCCTACGAGCAGTACTTC.